This T cell receptor beta chain was observed in a study of blood T cell repertoires in COVID-19. Study as a whole: T cells, B-cell-depleted T cells, or PBMCs provided the cDNA or gDNA that served as material.

The protocol was immunoSEQ multiplex PCR, while the TCRdb copy is restricted to in-frame clones and leaves out a portion. The table lists roughly 76,000 clones, around 78% of them singletons. The germline gives CDR1 SGHAT, CDR2 FQNNGV. With 4 bases clipped from V and 2 bases from J, the junction kept 10 bases outside the gene matches. CDR3 length: 17 amino acids. The sequenced sample was peripheral blood. The chain couples TRBV11-2 to TRBJ2-7; TRBD2 agrees at 11 bases. This clonotype was obtained from a human donor in a cohort sampled during active COVID-19. The CDR3 DNA is TGTGCCAGCAGCTCTCTAGCGGGAGGCTCCCGGACCTACGAGCAGTACTTC. Translating it yields CASSSLAGGSRTYEQYF.